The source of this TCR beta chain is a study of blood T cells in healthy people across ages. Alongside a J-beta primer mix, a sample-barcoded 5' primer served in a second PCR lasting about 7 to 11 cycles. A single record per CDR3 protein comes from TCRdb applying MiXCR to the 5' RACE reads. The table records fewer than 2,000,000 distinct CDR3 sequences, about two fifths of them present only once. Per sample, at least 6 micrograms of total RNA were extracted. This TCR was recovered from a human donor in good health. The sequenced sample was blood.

The CDR3 coding sequence is TGCGCCAGCAGACGAACCAATGACCGACAGGCCGGGCAGTACTTC. As protein: CASRRTNDRQAGQYF. The rearrangement uses TRBV5-1 and TRBJ2-7, with D possibly being TRBD1 (6 bases). Trimming stripped 5 bases from V and 9 bases from J, with 24 bases between. Germline values: CDR1 SGHRS, CDR2 YFSETQ. The CDR3 runs to 15 residues.